The 19 T cell receptor beta chains below were found in one sample sequenced in a study of blood T cells in healthy people across ages. It was with a sample-barcoded 5' primer and a J-beta primer mix that a second PCR of roughly 7 to 12 cycles was run. TCRdb used MiXCR to reprocess the 5' RACE reads, holding one entry per CDR3 protein. Of about 720,000 distinct CDR3 sequences in the sample, roughly 20% are singletons; the top ten hold around 22%. Sequenced material: blood. The receptors derive from a man aged 70 or older in good health.

The CDR3 sequence is CAILQLTGNYGYTF. In DNA, the CDR3 is TGTGCCATCCTCCAGTTGACAGGGAACTATGGCTACACCTTC. The chain carries TRBV10-3 and TRBJ1-2, with 7 positions matching TRBD1. Germline V gene data show CDR1 as ENHRY and CDR2 as SYGVKD. V gave up 8 bases and J gave up 2 bases; unmatched junction bases: 8. This CDR3 region has 14 residues.

This clonotype occurred a few times. The V call is TRBV6-5, the J call TRBJ2-5; 10 nucleotides line up with TRBD1. V was clipped by 5 bases and J by 4 bases; unmatched bases: 1. The CDR3 has 13 amino acids. The germline CDR1 and CDR2 sequences are MNHEY and SVGAGI. The CDR3 region has the DNA TGTGCCAGCAGTGGGACAGGGGTAGAGACCCAGTACTTC. Translated, it gives CASSGTGVETQYF.

In this sample, this clonotype turned up a few times. This chain uses TRBV7-3 with TRBJ2-1; unclear D gene. V lost 4 bases and J 6 bases, leaving 10 bases between the germline ends. CDR1 SGHTA and CDR2 FQGTGA come from the germline V gene. This CDR3 has 13 amino acids. CDR3 DNA: TGTGCCAGCAGCTCCTGGCCCCTCAATGAGCAGTTCTTC. This codes for CASSSWPLNEQFF.

This clonotype was seen once. The chain has TRBV28 and TRBJ2-1; D is ambiguous. Trimming took 2 bases from V and 9 from J, leaving 8 bases between them. The CDR3 is 12 amino acids. CDR1 is MDHEN and CDR2 is SYDVKM in the germline V gene. The CDR3: CASSLRASEQFF. CDR3 DNA sequence: TGTGCCAGCAGTTTACGGGCTAGTGAGCAGTTCTTC.

The sample holds many counts of this clonotype. A read error may account for a junction end that differs from germline. The genes are TRBV20-1 and TRBJ2-3; D unclear. The germline V gene has CDR1 DFQATT and CDR2 SNEGSKA (reference sequence). The length of the CDR3 is 12 residues. The CDR3 protein is CSAQSPTNTQYF. The CDR3 DNA follows: TGCAGTGCTCAGTCCCCCACAAATACGCAGTATTTT.

This chain uses TRBV5-6 with TRBJ1-3; D may be TRBD1 (5 bases). CDR3 length equals 18 residues. In germline, CDR1 is SGHDT, CDR2 YYEEEE. Trimming removed 7 bases from V and 2 bases from J, with 25 bases in between. This CDR3 is CASGPGWGAYQPGNTIYF. Here the CDR3 DNA reads TGTGCCAGCGGCCCTGGGTGGGGCGCCTATCAACCTGGAAACACCATATATTTT.

This clonotype was counted many times. CDR3 nucleotides: TGTGCCAGCAGTCATAGCGGGGGGCCCACAGATACGCAGTATTTT. The encoded protein is CASSHSGGPTDTQYF. The chain is built from TRBV11-2 and TRBJ2-3, with 10 nucleotides matching TRBD2. This CDR3 spans 15 amino acids. Germline V gene sequence: CDR1 SGHAT, CDR2 FQNNGV. V dropped 6 bases and J dropped 2; count of bases not matched to a gene: 5.

In this sample, this clonotype turned up a few times. The V and J genes are TRBV7-3 and TRBJ1-1, with 12 bases that match TRBD1. This CDR3 spans 16 amino acids. With 2 bases clipped from V and 4 bases from J, the junction kept 5 bases outside the gene matches. Germline CDR1 is SGHTA and CDR2 is FQGTGA. CDR3 DNA sequence: TGTGCCAGCAGCTTAGTGGGACAGGGGGCTGGCACTGAAGCTTTCTTT. Residues: CASSLVGQGAGTEAFF.

J is TRBJ1-4 and V is TRBV29-1; D ambiguous. In germline, CDR1 is SQVTM, CDR2 ANQGSEA. This CDR3 comprises 11 residues. The V and J ends lost 1 base and 13 bases respectively, with 10 bases between them. As DNA, the CDR3 is TGCAGCGTTGAAGTTTCCATCGGACTGTTTTTT. Protein product: CSVEVSIGLFF.

There are many counts of this clonotype. The V call is TRBV5-6, the J call TRBJ2-1; D possibly corresponds to TRBD2 (6 bases). Between the trimmed V and J ends, which lost 4 bases and 0 bases, there was a span of 14 bases. From germline, CDR1 is SGHDT and CDR2 YYEEEE. CDR3 length: 16 amino acids. CDR3: CASSLGGLNSYNEQFF. Written as DNA, the CDR3 is TGTGCCAGCAGCCTGGGGGGTCTAAACTCCTACAATGAGCAGTTCTTC.

In this sample, this clonotype turned up a few times. This chain links TRBV25-1 with TRBJ2-3; a possible D gene is TRBD2 (5 bases). V lost 6 bases and J 2 bases, leaving 12 bases between the germline ends. Germline lookup yields CDR1 MGHDK and CDR2 SYGVNS. The CDR3 contains 14 residues. CDR3 DNA sequence: TGTGCCAGCAGCCAAGCGGTTCCCACAGATACGCAGTATTTT. The encoded protein is CASSQAVPTDTQYF.

V usage is TRBV24-1 and J usage is TRBJ2-1; possibly TRBD2 for D (6 bases). This CDR3 is 14 amino acids long. Trimming removed 5 bases from V and 5 bases from J, with 12 bases in between. Germline CDR1 is KGHDR and CDR2 is SFDVKD. CDR3 sequence: CATSAMGGHNEQFF. The CDR3 DNA is TGTGCCACCAGTGCTATGGGAGGCCACAATGAGCAGTTCTTC.

The J gene is TRBJ2-5, the V gene TRBV29-1, with 10 bases fitting TRBD2. V lost 6 bases and J lost 3; bases outside the gene matches: 4. CDR1 SQVTM and CDR2 ANQGSEA come from the germline V gene. This CDR3 has 13 amino acids. The CDR3 here is CSVGSGGEETQYF. CDR3 coding DNA: TGCAGCGTCGGGAGCGGGGGGGAAGAGACCCAGTACTTC.

This clonotype has ten or more counts. The V call is TRBV7-7, the J call TRBJ2-1; 8 positions agree with TRBD2. Matching the DNA end better, TRBJ2-7 makes the J call doubtful. The CDR3 extends over 16 amino acids. Germline CDR1 and CDR2: SSHAT and FNYEAQ (reference sequence). CDR3 sequence reads: CASSLAGLRGVYEQYF. The CDR3 DNA reads as TGTGCCAGCAGCTTAGCAGGGTTGCGGGGGGTTTACGAGCAGTACTTC.

The gene calls are TRBV7-9 and TRBJ2-5, with a weak D call TRBD2 (6 bases). The end of the DNA fits TRBJ2-7 better, so the J call may be wrong. The CDR3 spans 14 residues. From germline, CDR1 is SEHNR and CDR2 FQNEAQ (reference sequence). The CDR3 region is CASSLGGTFYEQYV. The CDR3 coding sequence is TGTGCCAGCAGCTTAGGAGGGACTTTTTACGAGCAGTACGTC.

The J gene is TRBJ2-3, the V gene TRBV4-1, with TRBD2 matching 9 bases. After removal of 3 bases from V and 6 bases from J, the junction contained 7 bases not matched to a gene. This CDR3 has 15 amino acids. CDR1 is MGHRA, CDR2 YSYEKL, per germline. CDR3 sequence: CASSQRGGPFDTQYF. The CDR3 nucleotides read TGCGCCAGCAGCCAGCGGGGGGGTCCCTTCGATACGCAGTATTTT.

CDR3 bases: TGTGCCAGCAGCCCGAACGAGGGGGCGGACACCGGGGAGCTGTTTTTT. Its protein product is CASSPNEGADTGELFF. This chain joins TRBV3-1 and TRBJ2-2; 7 bases are a match to TRBD1. Germline CDR1 and CDR2: LGHDT and YNNKEL (reference sequence). The CDR3 loop spans 16 amino acids. The V and J ends lost 4 bases and 3 bases, in that order; junction bases with no gene match: 8.

This clonotype came up a few times. The V and J genes are TRBV12-3 or TRBV12-4 and TRBJ2-1; 7 nucleotides align to TRBD2. Trimming cost V 6 bases and J 5 bases; bases outside gene matches: 7. This CDR3 contains 14 residues. DNA for the CDR3: TGTGCCAGCAGACTAGCGCAAGCCAACAATGAGCAGTTCTTC. Translation gives CASRLAQANNEQFF.

This clonotype was observed many times. V is TRBV29-1 and J is TRBJ2-3, with 7 nucleotides matching TRBD1. This CDR3 comprises 13 residues. Germline lookup yields CDR1 SQVTM and CDR2 ANQGSEA. CDR3 protein: CTVRLQQGQTQYF. CDR3 DNA sequence: TGCACCGTGAGGTTGCAACAGGGGCAAACGCAGTATTTT.